These T cell receptor beta chains were read from a single sample in a study of cytomegalovirus exposure and HLA in healthy donors. Profiled with immunoSEQ multiplex PCR; TCRdb holds only in-frame clones, not every one. The sample has tens of thousands of clones; 82% are singletons. The sequenced sample consisted of PBMCs. The receptors stem from a man aged 30 to 45 in good health and CMV-seropositive. The CDR3 runs from the conserved cysteine through the conserved F or W. A D gene is named only where the DNA matches it firmly. Clone size appears in some rows only: once, few, many, or a class for an expanded clone.

V gene,clone size,D gene,J gene,CDR3 DNA,CDR3 protein
TRBV10-3,.,TRBD1,TRBJ1-2,TGTGCCATCTCGGCAGGGGGAAATAACTATGGCTACACCTTC,CAISAGGNNYGYTF
TRBV9,.,.,TRBJ2-5,TGTGCCAGCAGCGTAGGGGTAGCGTATAGGGAGACCCAGTACTTC,CASSVGVAYRETQYF
TRBV7-9,.,.,TRBJ1-3,TGTTCCAGCAGCCCGAGCGGGGGCTCTGGAAACACCATATATTTT,CSSSPSGGSGNTIYF
TRBV5-4,.,.,TRBJ2-3,TGTGCCAGCAGCTTGGCCATGGGGCGGGGTGGCACAGATACGCAGTATTTT,CASSLAMGRGGTDTQYF
TRBV6-1,.,.,TRBJ2-1,TGTGCCAGCACCCCTGAAGGGGCGTGGGGAAATGAGCAGTTCTTC,CASTPEGAWGNEQFF
TRBV7-2,few,.,TRBJ1-4,TGTGCCAGCAGCTTATCATCCAACGGCGGGGAAAAACTGTTTTTT,CASSLSSNGGEKLFF
TRBV27,.,.,TRBJ1-6,TGTGCCAGCAGTTTATCCGGGATAGATAATTCACCCCTCCACTTT,CASSLSGIDNSPLHF
TRBV27,.,TRBD2,TRBJ2-1,TGTGCCAGCAGTCGGGGACTAGCGGCAACCTACAATGAGCAGTTCTTC,CASSRGLAATYNEQFF
TRBV2,.,.,TRBJ2-7,TGTGCCAGCAGTGAACGCGTCGCCTACGAGCAGTACTTC,CASSERVAYEQYF
TRBV28,.,TRBD1,TRBJ1-2,TGTGCCAGCAGTTTATGGGACAGGGTCGGCTACACCTTC,CASSLWDRVGYTF
TRBV7-2,.,.,TRBJ2-7,TGTGCCAGCGGCGGGAACGAGCAGTACTTC,CASGGNEQYF
TRBV7-9,.,TRBD2,TRBJ2-7,TGTGCCAGCAGCTATAAGCGGGAGTACCACGAGCAGTACTTC,CASSYKREYHEQYF
TRBV14,.,TRBD1,TRBJ2-1,TGTGCCAGCAGCGGACCTCGAGGGACAGGCTACAATGAGCAGTTCTTC,CASSGPRGTGYNEQFF
TRBV19,.,TRBD1,TRBJ2-7,TGTGCCAGTGCCTTTCAGGGACAGGGGACCTACGAGCAGTACTTC,CASAFQGQGTYEQYF
TRBV7-2,few,.,TRBJ2-3,TGTGCCAGCAGCTCTGAGACTAGAGGTGCAGATACGCAGTATTTT,CASSSETRGADTQYF
TRBV27,.,TRBD2,TRBJ2-3,TGTGCCAGCAGTCCCCCCCGGGGAGCGGGAGAGCCAGATACGCAGTATTTT,CASSPPRGAGEPDTQYF
TRBV11-3,.,.,TRBJ2-7,TGTGCCAGCAGCTTAGGGAGAGGGCACAGGGCCTACGAGCAGTACTTC,CASSLGRGHRAYEQYF
TRBV25-1,.,.,TRBJ2-7,TGTGCCAGCCGACCAGGGGTCTCCTACGAGCAGTACTTC,CASRPGVSYEQYF
TRBV7-9,.,.,TRBJ1-2,TGTGCCAGCAGCTCCCGGGACAAACATGGCTACACCTTC,CASSSRDKHGYTF
TRBV30,.,TRBD1,TRBJ1-2,TGTGCCTACTCAACAGGGGGCTATGGCTACACCTTC,CAYSTGGYGYTF
TRBV9,.,.,TRBJ1-1,TGTGCCAGCAGCGTAGCGGGATACACTGAAGCTTTCTTT,CASSVAGYTEAFF
TRBV30,few,TRBD1,TRBJ1-1,TGTGCCTGGAGGGACAGGACCTCGAGGACTGAAGCTTTCTTT,CAWRDRTSRTEAFF
TRBV5-1,many,.,TRBJ2-7,TGCGCCAGCAGCGAAAACAGCGAGCAGTACTTC,CASSENSEQYF
TRBV5-6,few,.,TRBJ1-1,TGTGCCAGCAGCTTGCCCTTCCCCACTGAAGCTTTCTTT,CASSLPFPTEAFF
TRBV11-2,.,TRBD1,TRBJ2-3,TGTGCCAGCAGCTCCGGGACAGGGATGACAGATACGCAGTATTTT,CASSSGTGMTDTQYF
TRBV11-2,.,TRBD1,TRBJ2-1,TGTGCCAGCAGCTCCCACCGGGACAGGGGGCACAATGAGCAGTTCTTC,CASSSHRDRGHNEQFF
TRBV27,.,.,TRBJ1-1,TGTGCCACCCGAGAGGGAGGGAGGACTGAAGCTTTCTTT,CATREGGRTEAFF
TRBV7-2,.,TRBD2,TRBJ2-7,TGTGCCAGCAGCTTTTTCGGGACTAGCGGGACCTACGAGCAGTACTTC,CASSFFGTSGTYEQYF
TRBV27,.,TRBD2,TRBJ2-1,TGTGCCAGCGGGACTAGCTCCTACAATGAGCAGTTCTTC,CASGTSSYNEQFF